These T cell receptor beta chains were read from a single sample in a study of tumor-infiltrating lymphocytes in primary liver carcinoma. TCRdb passed the multiplex PCR reads through MiXCR, listing each CDR3 protein once. The sample has 55,000 or so distinct CDR3 sequences, 70% to 85% seen once; the top ten hold around 60%. Sequencing input: liver tumor tissue from sampling region 2. Source of these receptors: a man in his forties with primary liver carcinoma and hepatitis B virus infection. CDR3s include the opening cysteine and the closing phenylalanine or tryptophan. Fields, in order: J gene, D gene, V gene, clone size, CDR3 protein, CDR3 DNA. D genes are given only for firm matches. Not all rows give a size; the values are once, few, many and, for expanded clones, a class.

TRBJ2-5	TRBD2	TRBV6-2/TRBV6-3	NA	CVSGYSLTGGLETQYF	TGTGTCAGCGGTTACTCGCTTACGGGAGGTCTCGAGACCCAGTACTTC
TRBJ2-3	NA	TRBV29-1	once	CSVLVIVRTSTDMQYF	TGCAGTGTCCTCGTGATAGTTCGCACGAGCACAGATATGCAGTATTTT
TRBJ2-1	TRBD2	TRBV12-3/TRBV12-4	NA	CASSLDLADFGNGQFF	TGTGCCAGCAGCTTAGATCTAGCGGACTTTGGCAATGGGCAGTTCTTC
TRBJ2-3	TRBD2	TRBV6-4	NA	CASSDWRGAPDTQYF	TGTGCCAGCAGTGACTGGCGGGGGGCCCCGGATACGCAGTATTTT
TRBJ2-5	NA	TRBV29-1	NA	CNGLTQGMESQYF	TGCAACGGACTCACCCAGGGGATGGAGAGTCAGTACTTC
TRBJ2-3	NA	TRBV11-1	NA	CASCEGRGLTDTEYF	TGTGCCAGCTGCGAAGGCAGGGGTTTGACAGATACGGAGTATTTT
TRBJ1-4	NA	TRBV5-1	many	CASSTSGATNEKLFF	TGCGCCAGCAGCACATCGGGAGCAACTAATGAAAAACTGTTTTTT
TRBJ2-1	NA	TRBV6-1	NA	CVSSVGFLGLYYNEQSF	TGTGTCAGCAGTGTCGGTTTTCTCGGGCTCTACTACAATGAGCAGTCCTTC
TRBJ2-3	TRBD1	TRBV5-1	NA	CANSLTGSTPDTQYF	TGCGCCAACAGCCTGACAGGGTCGACGCCAGATACGCAGTATTTT
TRBJ2-2	TRBD2	TRBV29-1	few	CNVGLASTGELFF	TGCAACGTTGGACTAGCGAGCACCGGGGAGCTGTTTTTT
TRBJ2-7	NA	TRBV4-2	NA	CASSQVERSSVGEQYF	TGTGCCAGCAGCCAAGTCGAACGAAGCTCCGTTGGCGAGCAGTATTTC
TRBJ2-5	NA	TRBV5-6	medium-sized	CASSLGGLETQYF	TGTGCCAGCAGCTTAGGGGGGCTAGAGACCCAGTACTTC
TRBJ2-2	NA	TRBV20-1	NA	CSARVARGTGELFF	TGCAGTGCTAGAGTGGCTAGAGGCACCGGGGAGCTGTTTTTT
TRBJ1-1	NA	TRBV4-1	NA	CASSQDLDLRMNTEAFF	TGCGCCAGCAGCCAAGATTTGGACCTCAGGATGAACACTGAAGCTTTCTTT
TRBJ2-2	NA	TRBV6-1	few	CASSEGWWLAGELLF	TGTGCCAGCAGTGAAGGGTGGTGGCTCGCCGGGGAGCTGCTTTTT
TRBJ2-3	TRBD1	TRBV29-1	NA	CSASPGQYADTQYF	TGCAGCGCGAGCCCGGGACAGTACGCAGATACGCAGTATTTT